Reported below is one T cell receptor beta chain. Assay used: immunoSEQ multiplex PCR; TCRdb lists only in-frame clones, some missing. The table has about 120,000 clones, 90% to 95% seen once; the top ten hold approximately 5%. The CDR3 covers 12 residues. V dropped 7 bases and J dropped 8; count of bases not matched to a gene: 5. This entry comes from a study of T cell responses to AZD1222 COVID-19 vaccine. This sequence joins TRBV12-3 or TRBV12-4 and TRBJ1-1; 9 positions match TRBD1. This receptor was taken from an adult who received the AZD1222 COVID-19 vaccine. The material sequenced was peripheral blood, taken 28 days after the second AZD1222 dose. In DNA form, the CDR3 reads TGTGCCAGCAAGGACAGGGGAGGAGAAGCTTTCTTT. The encoded protein is CASKDRGGEAFF.